This TCR beta chain was documented in a study of shared clonotypes between healthy human individuals. Turning to the study itself: CD4 naive and memory got three plates each, CD8 naive two, CD8 memory one. General study findings and limits: Estimated richness values were generally larger in naive subsets than in memory subsets. Donor scarcity curtailed the genetic and exposure-history diversity represented herein.

In the naive CD8 group, cells lacked CD45RO and were positively selected for CCR7, so terminally differentiated effector memory CD45RA+ cells were left out. Remarks on this clone: As yet, its antigen is unknown.

V dropped 4 bases and J dropped 7 bases, with 17 bases sitting between them. This CDR3 is 14 amino acids long. Germline V gene sequence: CDR1 LGHNA, CDR2 YNFKEQ. It was at deep level that the assay was run. Sequencing was performed with immunoSEQ multiplex PCR; in TCRdb, only in-frame clones are kept and a portion is missing. The sample shows over 2 million clones, about 94% of them seen only once. The origin of this receptor is a man between 18 and 29 years old in good health. Sequenced: naive CD8+ T cells sorted from blood. This chain uses TRBV4-2 with TRBJ2-7; D perhaps matches TRBD1 (5 bases). CDR3 nucleotide sequence: TGTGCCAGCAGCCCCCACCCGCCAGGGAAGGAGCAGTACTTC. It yields the protein CASSPHPPGKEQYF.